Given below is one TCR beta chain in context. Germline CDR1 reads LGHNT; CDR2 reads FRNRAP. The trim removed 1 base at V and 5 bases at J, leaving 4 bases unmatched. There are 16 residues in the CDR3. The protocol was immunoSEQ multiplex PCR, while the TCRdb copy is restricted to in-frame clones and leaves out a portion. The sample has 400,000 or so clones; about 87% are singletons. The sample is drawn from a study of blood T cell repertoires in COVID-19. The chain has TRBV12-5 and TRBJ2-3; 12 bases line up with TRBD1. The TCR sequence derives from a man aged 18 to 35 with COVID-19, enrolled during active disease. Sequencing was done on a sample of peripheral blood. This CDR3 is CASGLGDRGRKDTQYF. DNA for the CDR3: TGTGCTAGTGGTTTGGGGGACAGGGGGCGGAAAGATACGCAGTATTTT.